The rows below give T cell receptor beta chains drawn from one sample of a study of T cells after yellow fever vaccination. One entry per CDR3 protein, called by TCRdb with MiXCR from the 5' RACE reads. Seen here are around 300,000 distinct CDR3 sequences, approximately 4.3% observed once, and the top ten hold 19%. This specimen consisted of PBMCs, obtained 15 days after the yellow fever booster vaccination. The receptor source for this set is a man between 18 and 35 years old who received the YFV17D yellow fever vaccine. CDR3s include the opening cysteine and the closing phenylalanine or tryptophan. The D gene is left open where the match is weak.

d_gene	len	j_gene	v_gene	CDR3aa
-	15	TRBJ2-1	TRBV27	CASSLQGVSYNEQFF
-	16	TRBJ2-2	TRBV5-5	CASSSTSGANTGELFF
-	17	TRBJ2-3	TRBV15	CATSGGGRGSSTDTQYF
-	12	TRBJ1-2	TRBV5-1	CASSLDRAGYTF
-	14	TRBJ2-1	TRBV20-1	CSGKRLAFDNEQFF
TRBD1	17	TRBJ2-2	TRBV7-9	CASSSPQGALFTGELFF
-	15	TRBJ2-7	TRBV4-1	CASSQGLGARYEQYF
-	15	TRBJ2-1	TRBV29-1	CSVEGAGSPYNEQFF
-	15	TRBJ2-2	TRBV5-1	CASSLVASFTGELFF
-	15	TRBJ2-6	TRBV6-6	CASSRDVGGANVLTF
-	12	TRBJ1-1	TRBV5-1	CASSVRDTEAFF
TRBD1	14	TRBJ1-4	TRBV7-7	CASSPGTANEKLFF
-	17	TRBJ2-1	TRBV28	CASSSPRQPSSYNEQFF
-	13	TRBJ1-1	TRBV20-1	CSARVQQQTEAFF
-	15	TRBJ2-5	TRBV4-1	CASSQEGDPRGSQYF
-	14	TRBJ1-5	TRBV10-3	CAISESDGNQPQHF